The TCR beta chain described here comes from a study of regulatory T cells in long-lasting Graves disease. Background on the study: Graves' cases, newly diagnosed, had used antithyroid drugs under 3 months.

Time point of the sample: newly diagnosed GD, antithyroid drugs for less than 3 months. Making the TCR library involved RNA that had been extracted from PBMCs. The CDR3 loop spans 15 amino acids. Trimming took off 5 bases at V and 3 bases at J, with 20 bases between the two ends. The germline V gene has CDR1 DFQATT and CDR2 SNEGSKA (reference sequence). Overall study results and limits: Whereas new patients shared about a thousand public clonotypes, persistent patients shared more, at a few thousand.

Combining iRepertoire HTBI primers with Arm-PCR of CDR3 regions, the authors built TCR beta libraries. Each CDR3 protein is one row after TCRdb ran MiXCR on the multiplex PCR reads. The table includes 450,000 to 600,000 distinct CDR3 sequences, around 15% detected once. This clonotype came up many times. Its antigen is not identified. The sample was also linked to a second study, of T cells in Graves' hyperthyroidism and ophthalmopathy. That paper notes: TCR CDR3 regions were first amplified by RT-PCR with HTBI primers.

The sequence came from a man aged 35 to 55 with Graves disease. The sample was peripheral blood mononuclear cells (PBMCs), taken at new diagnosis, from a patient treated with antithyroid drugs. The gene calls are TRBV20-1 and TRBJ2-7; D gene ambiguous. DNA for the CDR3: TGCAGTGCTCTGCATCGGGCGAGGTCTAACTACGAGCAGTACTTC. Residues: CSALHRARSNYEQYF.